This T cell receptor (beta chain) was captured in a study of blood T cell repertoires in COVID-19. Turning to the study itself: Donors in the United States, Italy and Spain gave samples during acute or convalescent COVID-19.

Original handling: Estimation of nucleated cell counts was performed using reference gene primer amplification. Some clones are missing from TCRdb's copy, which holds only in-frame ones; the method was immunoSEQ multiplex PCR. That table furnishes V, J and clone size, whereas the DNA furnished D and trimming. The sample includes approximately 24,000 clones, nearly 95% of them seen just once. The CDR3 is 15 amino acids. Germline CDR1 MNHGY, CDR2 SVAAGI. This clone occurred once. The genes are TRBV6-9 and TRBJ1-5; possibly TRBD1 for D (6 bases). The sequenced material came from peripheral blood. This receptor was identified in a human donor in a cohort sampled during active COVID-19. The CDR3 sequence is CAGHREPISNQPQHF. CDR3 in DNA: TGTGCGGGCCACAGGGAACCTATTAGCAATCAGCCCCAGCATTTT.